The 14 T cell receptor beta chains listed next were all sequenced from one sample in a study of T cell repertoires in cytomegalovirus infection. One entry per CDR3 protein, called by TCRdb with MiXCR from the reads. The data contain around 740,000 distinct CDR3 sequences, roughly a third of them singletons. Sample: PBMCs. The receptors come from a human donor in good health (CMV status not recorded). Some clones in this sample may be carry-over from other donors' samples.

The chain links TRBV2 to TRBJ2-7; no clear D. CDR1 and CDR2 (germline): SNHLY, FYNNEI. The CDR3 runs 15 residues. V dropped 3 bases and J dropped 0 bases, with 12 bases sitting between them. In DNA, the CDR3 is TGTGCCAGCAGTGATTCGAAGACAAACTCCTACGAGCAGTACTTC. Protein: CASSDSKTNSYEQYF.

This chain joins TRBV6-5 and TRBJ1-1; D gene unclear. The length of the CDR3 is 14 residues. Germline V gene lookup returns CDR1 MNHEY and CDR2 SVGAGI. The ends were cut back, 0 bases at V and 6 bases at J, with 11 bases in the middle. Written as DNA, the CDR3 is TGTGCCAGCAGTTACTCGGGCACCCTATCTGAAGCTTTCTTT. Amino acids: CASSYSGTLSEAFF.

The chain recombines TRBV5-5 with TRBJ1-4, with 9 positions matching TRBD1. The junction had 14 bases not matched to a gene; V was cut back by 4 bases and J by 7 bases. Germline assignment: CDR1 SGHKS and CDR2 YYEKEE (reference sequence). This CDR3 is built from 17 residues. The CDR3 reads CASSPFSPTGGIEKLFF. CDR3 nucleotide sequence: TGTGCCAGCAGCCCCTTTTCGCCGACAGGGGGGATTGAAAAACTGTTTTTT.

This clonotype was picked up a small number of times. This rearrangement joins TRBV6-6 to TRBJ1-6; 9 bases match TRBD1. In germline, CDR1 is MNHNY, CDR2 SVGAGI (reference sequence). The CDR3 length is 15 residues. J was trimmed by 6 bases and V by 8 bases; bases with no gene match: 8. In DNA, the CDR3 is TGTGCCAGCGTCGAACAGGGGGCTCGTAATTCACCCCTCCACTTT. It specifies CASVEQGARNSPLHF.

The CDR3 region has the DNA TGTGCCATCAGGGATGGGAACCGCGCGCCCGAGGACACTGAAGCTTTCTTT. This encodes CAIRDGNRAPEDTEAFF. The V and J genes are TRBV10-3 and TRBJ1-1; D call uncertain. This CDR3 region has 17 residues. Looked up from germline, CDR1 is ENHRY and CDR2 is SYGVKD. Between the trimmed V and J ends, which lost 6 bases and 3 bases, there was a span of 23 bases.

A few counts support this clonotype. This sequence joins TRBV7-2 and TRBJ1-3; 7 positions agree with TRBD1. J was trimmed by 2 bases and V by 5 bases; bases with no gene match: 9. This CDR3 comprises 16 residues. Germline lookup yields CDR1 SGHTA and CDR2 FQGNSA. Written as DNA, the CDR3 is TGTGCCAGCAGCCTACAGGGGCTTCATACTGGAAACACCATATATTTT. It yields the protein CASSLQGLHTGNTIYF.

With respect to this clonotype: A single base separates this from a much larger clone, so it may be a read error. The chain carries TRBV7-6 and TRBJ1-1; no clear D. Per the germline V gene, CDR1 is SGHVS and CDR2 is FNYEAQ. The CDR3 spans 14 residues. The CDR3 reads CASSLRAVNTVAFF. CDR3 coding DNA: TGTGCCAGCAGCTTACGTGCTGTGAACACTGTAGCTTTCTTT.

This chain joins TRBV7-6 and TRBJ2-7; D is possibly TRBD1 (6 bases). Deletions cut 8 bases from V and 3 bases from J, with 20 bases between. The CDR3 consists of 15 residues. CDR1 SGHVS and CDR2 FNYEAQ come from the germline V gene. In DNA, the CDR3 is TGTGCCAGCTGCTCCGCGACCGGACAGTTCTACGAGCAGTACTTC. Residues: CASCSATGQFYEQYF.

A note on this clonotype: One end of the junction varies from germline; a read error may be responsible. The V call is TRBV7-6, the J call TRBJ1-4; 8 bases match TRBD1. The CDR3 is 16 residues long. Germline V gene lookup returns CDR1 SGHVS and CDR2 FNYEAQ. The CDR3 protein is CASSLGATGEGEKLFF. Here the CDR3 DNA reads TGTGCTAGCAGCTTAGGGGCGACAGGGGAAGGCGAAAAACTGTTTTTT.

The chain links TRBV5-1 to TRBJ2-7; 7 bases align to TRBD2. Germline V gene lookup returns CDR1 SGHRS and CDR2 YFSETQ. The CDR3 loop spans 13 amino acids. The V and J ends lost 4 bases and 7 bases, in that order; junction bases with no gene match: 8. CDR3 sequence: CASSLGGGREQYF. The CDR3 region has the DNA TGCGCCAGCAGCCTCGGCGGGGGTCGGGAGCAGTACTTC.

V gene TRBV7-2 combines with J gene TRBJ1-6, with D possibly TRBD1 on 5 matching bases. The CDR3 has 15 amino acids. Germline V gene lookup returns CDR1 SGHTA and CDR2 FQGNSA. V shed 4 bases and J shed 3 bases, with 10 bases lying between them. CDR3 residues: CASSSGTDYNSPLHF. The CDR3 DNA sequence: TGTGCCAGCAGCTCCGGGACGGACTATAATTCACCCCTCCACTTT.

The chain has TRBV5-1 and TRBJ2-3; D uncertain. The CDR3 runs 13 residues. Trimming cost V 5 bases and J 3 bases, with 10 bases left between them. CDR1 SGHRS and CDR2 YFSETQ come from the germline V gene. CDR3: CASSSVATDTQYF. The CDR3 nucleotides are TGCGCCAGCAGTTCCGTGGCTACAGATACGCAGTATTTT.

The chain uses TRBV28 and TRBJ1-5; D may be TRBD1 (5 bases). This CDR3 is built from 14 residues. V lost 4 bases and J lost 6, with 13 bases in between. The germline V gene encodes CDR1 MDHEN and CDR2 SYDVKM. In DNA form, the CDR3 reads TGTGCCAGCAGTTCGGGAGGGGTCGGTCAGCCCCAGCATTTT. Its translation is CASSSGGVGQPQHF.

The genes are TRBV2 and TRBJ1-1; 8 nucleotides match TRBD1. Germline trimming cut 1 base from V and 5 bases from J; bases unmatched to any gene: 6. This CDR3 is 15 amino acids long. Per germline, CDR1 SNHLY and CDR2 FYNNEI. The CDR3, as DNA: TGTGCCAGCAGTGAAGGGGACAGGTTAAGTACTGAAGCTTTCTTT. As protein: CASSEGDRLSTEAFF.